The present T cell receptor (beta chain) was sequenced within a study of chemoradiotherapy in HPV16-positive cancers. Study context: Two HPV16-positive patients' cells yielded candidate HPV-specific clones and common motifs. Study results and caveats: Only a couple of HPV16-positive patients supplied the functional HPV-specificity definition. Candidate HPV-specific clones and E7-related TCR motifs grew in tumor during treatment. In HPV16-positive patients, HPV-responsive T-cell expansion tracked better recurrence-free survival.

The trim removed 2 bases at V and 5 bases at J, leaving 2 bases unmatched. The CDR3 is made up of 14 amino acids. Germline V lookup: CDR1 SGHTA, CDR2 FQGTGA. Method: immunoSEQ multiplex PCR; TCRdb's copy keeps in-frame clones and lacks some. The data show about 23,000 clones, 85% to 90% seen once. A remark on this clone: Its antigen is as yet unknown.

The origin of this receptor is a human donor with HPV-associated anogenital cancer. Sequenced here: blood, sampled from a patient who underwent chemoradiotherapy. The J gene is TRBJ2-3, the V gene TRBV7-3; 9 positions agree with TRBD2. The chain's CDR3 is CASSLRTSEDTQYF. CDR3 DNA sequence: TGTGCCAGCAGCTTACGGACTAGCGAAGATACGCAGTATTTT.